These 31 T cell receptor beta chains were all obtained from the same sample, sequenced in a study of blood T cell repertoires in COVID-19. The method was immunoSEQ multiplex PCR; TCRdb's version includes in-frame clones alone and lacks a portion of them. The sample has roughly 39,000 clones, around 96% seen once. Material: peripheral blood. The receptors come from a human donor with active COVID-19. The donor label of this sample is uncertain.

The chain recombines TRBV2 with TRBJ2-1, with TRBD1 identical over 9 bases. The trim removed 8 bases at V and 5 bases at J, leaving 7 bases unmatched. CDR1 and CDR2 from the germline V gene are SNHLY and FYNNEI. The CDR3 consists of 14 residues. The chain's CDR3 is CASGGDRANNEQFF. CDR3 coding DNA: TGTGCCAGCGGGGGGGACAGGGCGAACAATGAGCAGTTCTTC.

The chain employs TRBV6-6 and TRBJ1-6; no reliable D call. The germline gives CDR1 MNHNY, CDR2 SVGAGI (reference sequence). V lost 5 bases and J lost 5, with 19 bases in between. The CDR3 runs 17 residues. The CDR3 region has the DNA TGTGCCAGCAGTCCCCGAACTTCTAGTGGTCATAATTCACCCCTCCACTTT. It specifies CASSPRTSSGHNSPLHF.

The rearrangement links TRBV5-1 to TRBJ2-3; D perhaps matches TRBD1 (7 bases). CDR1 is SGHRS and CDR2 is YFSETQ in the germline V gene. Trimming stripped 0 bases from V and 11 bases from J, with 16 bases between. The CDR3 has 14 residues. The CDR3 here is CASSLELVQGGQYF. In DNA form, the CDR3 reads TGCGCCAGCAGCTTGGAGTTAGTCCAGGGGGGGCAGTATTTT.

The chain uses TRBV5-4 and TRBJ2-7, with a possible D match to TRBD2 (6 bases). This CDR3 is built from 17 residues. Per germline, CDR1 SGHNT and CDR2 YYREEE (reference sequence). Trimming removed 0 bases at V and 4 bases at J, with 20 bases between. CDR3 bases: TGTGCCAGCAGCTTGGGAGGCGGGGCGCTTAATATATACGAGCAGTACTTC. Translating gives CASSLGGGALNIYEQYF.

CDR3 in DNA: TGTGCCAGCAGCCCCGGGACAGGGAATTCTTACGAGCAGTACTTC. Translating it yields CASSPGTGNSYEQYF. This chain joins TRBV27 and TRBJ2-7; TRBD1 matches 9 bases. The trim removed 6 bases at V and 4 bases at J, leaving 10 bases unmatched. Germline V gene lookup returns CDR1 MNHEY and CDR2 SMNVEV (reference sequence). The length of the CDR3 is 15 residues.

The chain carries TRBV5-6 and TRBJ1-3; TRBD1 might be the D (5 bases). V lost 2 bases, J lost 4 bases, and 7 bases lay in between. The CDR3 loop spans 13 amino acids. Germline CDR1 and CDR2: SGHDT and YYEEEE. CDR3 loop: CASSFGHGNTIYF. CDR3 DNA sequence: TGTGCCAGCAGCTTCGGACACGGAAACACCATATATTTT.

V gene TRBV25-1 combines with J gene TRBJ2-7, with 9 bases matching TRBD1. The junction had 8 bases not matched to a gene; V was cut back by 0 bases and J by 5 bases. This CDR3 has 16 residues. The germline gives CDR1 MGHDK, CDR2 SYGVNS. The CDR3 nucleotides are TGTGCCAGCAGTGAATATAGGGGACAGGGCTCGAACGAGCAGTACTTC. This translates into CASSEYRGQGSNEQYF.

This clone was found once. This chain connects TRBV7-9 to TRBJ2-3; 9 nucleotides line up with TRBD2. This CDR3 is 15 amino acids long. Germline V gives CDR1 SEHNR, CDR2 FQNEAQ (reference sequence). V was clipped by 4 bases and J by 1 base; unmatched bases: 3. The CDR3 sequence: CASSSTSGGTDTQYF. The CDR3 DNA reads TGTGCCAGCAGCTCGACTAGCGGAGGCACAGATACGCAGTATTTT. Supplemented by reference TRBV7-9 and TRBJ2-3, the full variable domain reads DTGVSQNPRHKITKRGQNVTFRCDPISEHNRLYWYRQTLGQGPEFLTYFQNEAQLEKSRLLSDRFSAERPKGSFSTLEIQRTEQGDSAMYLCASSSTSGGTDTQYFGPGTRLTVL.

The chain combines TRBV15 with TRBJ2-3; possible D gene TRBD1, 6 bases. The CDR3 sequence is 16 residues long. V dropped 2 bases and J dropped 4 bases, with 16 bases sitting between them. Per the germline V gene, CDR1 is LNHNV and CDR2 is YYDKDF (reference sequence). CDR3 residues: CATSRKTGIYPDTQYF. CDR3 coding DNA: TGTGCCACCAGCAGAAAAACAGGGATTTACCCAGATACGCAGTATTTT.

The genes are TRBV2 and TRBJ2-3, with 9 bases aligning to TRBD2. This CDR3 spans 16 amino acids. V shed 7 bases and J 1 base; nucleotides not matched to a gene: 9. From germline, CDR1 is SNHLY and CDR2 FYNNEI. CDR3 in amino acids: CASTADLAGRTDTQYF. For the CDR3, the DNA is TGTGCCAGCACTGCCGATCTAGCGGGACGCACAGATACGCAGTATTTT.

This clone appeared a single time. This rearrangement joins TRBV4-1 to TRBJ2-2; 9 bases agree with TRBD1. Germline lookup yields CDR1 MGHRA and CDR2 YSYEKL. The ends lost 3 bases at V and 6 bases at J; junction bases unmatched: 2. This CDR3 is 14 amino acids long. This CDR3 reads CASSHRTGAGELFF. CDR3 in DNA: TGCGCCAGCAGCCACAGGACAGGGGCCGGGGAGCTGTTTTTT.

This clone was counted once. The rearrangement uses TRBV5-1 and TRBJ2-3, with unresolved D. The CDR3 totals 15 residues. V lost 5 bases, J lost 0 bases, and 13 bases lay in between. In germline, CDR1 is SGHRS, CDR2 YFSETQ. DNA for the CDR3: TGCGCCAGCAGTGCGCTCGCGCCAAGCACAGATACGCAGTATTTT. Translation: CASSALAPSTDTQYF. The variable domain in full, with the rest retrieved from reference TRBV5-1 and TRBJ2-3, is KAGVTQTPRYLIKTRGQQVTLSCSPISGHRSVSWYQQTPGQGLQFLFEYFSETQRNKGNFPGRFSGRQFSNSRSEMNVSTLELGDSALYLCASSALAPSTDTQYFGPGTRLTVL.

This chain connects TRBV11-2 to TRBJ1-6, with D unclear. V was trimmed by 2 bases and J by 0 bases, leaving 14 bases between them. In germline, CDR1 is SGHAT, CDR2 FQNNGV. This CDR3 comprises 18 residues. DNA for the CDR3: TGTGCCAGCAGCTTAAGGTCTACACGGGGCTCCTATAATTCACCCCTCCACTTT. This sequence encodes CASSLRSTRGSYNSPLHF.

The chain is built from TRBV5-6 and TRBJ2-7; the D gene is possibly TRBD1 (6 bases). The CDR3 covers 13 residues. Trimming took 4 bases from V and 3 from J, leaving 11 bases between them. The germline gives CDR1 SGHDT, CDR2 YYEEEE. The CDR3 protein is CASSAGTNYEQYF. For the CDR3, the DNA is TGTGCCAGCAGCGCCGGGACAAACTACGAGCAGTACTTC.

V usage is TRBV11-3 and J usage is TRBJ2-1, with TRBD2 matching 7 bases. The CDR3 loop spans 14 amino acids. Germline assignment: CDR1 SGHNT and CDR2 YENEEA. Trimming removed 1 base from V and 11 bases from J; junction bases left unmatched: 8. CDR3 nucleotide sequence: TGTGCCAGCAGCTTAGCTACTAGCGCGAACAAGCAGTTCTTC. Protein product: CASSLATSANKQFF. The full variable domain, with the rest looked up from reference TRBV11-3 and TRBJ2-1, is EAGVVQSPRYKIIEKKQPVAFWCNPISGHNTLYWYLQNLGQGPELLIRYENEEAVDDSQLPKDRFSAERLKGVDSTLKIQPAELGDSAVYLCASSLATSANKQFFGPGTRLTVL.

CDR3 amino acids: CASSREGTSGYTQYF. The CDR3 bases are TGTGCCAGCAGCCGAGAGGGGACTAGCGGTTATACGCAGTATTTT. The genes are TRBV9 and TRBJ2-3, with 11 bases that match TRBD2. This CDR3 is built from 15 residues. Losses at the gene ends were 4 bases for V and 7 bases for J; bases not matched to a gene: 8. The germline CDR1 and CDR2 sequences are SGDLS and YYNGEE.

The J gene is TRBJ2-7, the V gene TRBV10-2; possible D gene TRBD2, 5 bases. V gave up 8 bases and J gave up 6 bases, with 11 bases separating them. Germline CDR1 WSHSY, CDR2 SAAADI. This CDR3 contains 11 residues. CDR3 protein: CASLLAGEQYF. The CDR3 DNA reads TGCGCCAGCCTCTTGGCGGGCGAGCAGTACTTC.

The genes are TRBV24-1 and TRBJ1-5, with a tentative D call TRBD1 (5 bases). This CDR3 comprises 13 residues. V shed 9 bases and J shed 4 bases, with 12 bases lying between them. Germline-derived CDR1 and CDR2 are KGHDR and SFDVKD. The CDR3 spells CATSGGTNQPQHF. The DNA for the CDR3 is TGTGCCACCTCCGGGGGAACGAATCAGCCCCAGCATTTT.

V gene TRBV5-6 combines with J gene TRBJ2-7; 8 nucleotides align to TRBD1. Germline-derived CDR1 and CDR2 are SGHDT and YYEEEE. The CDR3 spans 14 residues. V shed 4 bases, J shed 3 bases, and the junction held 6 bases outside the gene matches. The chain's CDR3 is CASSVGTGIYEQYF. DNA of the CDR3: TGTGCCAGCAGCGTCGGGACAGGAATCTACGAGCAGTACTTC.

This chain's CDR3 is CASSAPTGGTYEQYF. CDR3 nucleotides: TGTGCCAGCAGCGCACCGACAGGGGGTACCTACGAGCAGTACTTC. The genes are TRBV11-2 and TRBJ2-7; 9 bases agree with TRBD1. CDR1 and CDR2 from the germline V gene are SGHAT and FQNNGV. The length of the CDR3 is 15 residues. J was trimmed by 2 bases and V by 5 bases; bases with no gene match: 7.

In its sample, this clone was seen once. V and J are TRBV12-3 or TRBV12-4 and TRBJ2-3; tentative D call: TRBD2 (7 bases). The CDR3 covers 13 residues. Deletions cut 7 bases from V and 8 bases from J, with 16 bases between. CDR3 in DNA: TGTGCCAGCACAGCGGGGACATCAGGTACGCAGTATTTT. It encodes CASTAGTSGTQYF.

This chain joins TRBV29-1 and TRBJ1-2; perhaps TRBD1 as D (5 bases). Trimming left V 4 bases short and J 6 bases short, with 9 bases between. From germline, CDR1 is SQVTM and CDR2 ANQGSEA. CDR3 length equals 11 residues. The CDR3 sequence: CSVVSGDGYTF. The CDR3, as DNA: TGCAGCGTTGTTTCGGGGGATGGCTACACCTTC.

The chain carries TRBV29-1 and TRBJ2-5; TRBD2 aligns across 7 bases. Germline V gene sequence: CDR1 SQVTM, CDR2 ANQGSEA. J lost 5 bases, V lost 7 bases, and 13 bases had no gene match. This CDR3 has 14 amino acids. The chain's CDR3 is CSAAQTKAGETQYF. Here the CDR3 DNA reads TGCAGCGCCGCCCAGACAAAAGCGGGGGAGACCCAGTACTTC.

As for this clone: The junction and the germline gene differ at one end; a read error may be behind it. The rearrangement uses TRBV7-7 and TRBJ2-7; 7 nucleotides line up with TRBD2. The CDR3 totals 13 residues. Germline CDR1 is SSHAT and CDR2 is FNYEAQ (reference sequence). The CDR3 is CASSLRTSDEQYF. The CDR3 DNA reads as TGTGCTAGCAGCTTAAGGACTAGTGACGAGCAGTACTTC. Together with reference TRBV7-7 and TRBJ2-7, the CDR3 gives the full variable domain: GAGVSQSPRYKVTKRGQDVTLRCDPISSHATLYWYQQALGQGPEFLTYFNYEAQPDKSGLPSDRFSAERPEGSISTLTIQRTEQRDSAMYRCASSLRTSDEQYFGPGTRLTVT.

Here the CDR3 DNA reads TGTGCCAGCAGTTACTTGGTAGCGGGGGGAGTAGATACGCAGTATTTT. This codes for CASSYLVAGGVDTQYF. J is TRBJ2-3 and V is TRBV6-6; the match to TRBD2 covers 10 bases. CDR1 and CDR2 from the germline V gene are MNHNY and SVGAGI (reference sequence). There are 16 residues in the CDR3. The V segment lost 1 base and the J segment 5 bases; nucleotides outside the gene matches: 6.

The rearrangement links TRBV6-2 or TRBV6-3 to TRBJ2-7; tentatively, D is TRBD2 (6 bases). Germline values: CDR1 MNHEY, CDR2 SVGEGT. V was trimmed by 3 bases and J by 3 bases, leaving 21 bases between them. The CDR3 loop spans 17 amino acids. CDR3 in DNA: TGTGCCAGCAGTTATGGGACTCCCGTCGGAACCGGCTACGAGCAGTACTTC. Amino acids: CASSYGTPVGTGYEQYF.

V usage is TRBV7-2 and J usage is TRBJ1-3; D gene unclear. The germline V gene has CDR1 SGHTA and CDR2 FQGNSA. The CDR3 consists of 15 residues. With 5 bases removed from V and 3 bases from J, the gap between germline ends came to 14 bases. The CDR3 spells CASSPRHNVGNTIYF. The DNA of the CDR3 is TGTGCCAGCAGCCCCCGACACAACGTTGGAAACACCATATATTTT.

The rearrangement uses TRBV29-1 and TRBJ2-1, with a possible D match to TRBD1 (6 bases). The CDR3 loop spans 11 amino acids. The V and J ends lost 5 bases and 7 bases respectively, with 9 bases between them. Germline CDR1 is SQVTM and CDR2 is ANQGSEA. CDR3 region: CSVTGLNEQFF. The CDR3 region has the DNA TGCAGCGTTACAGGGTTGAATGAGCAGTTCTTC.

The J gene is TRBJ2-5, the V gene TRBV29-1; D possibly corresponds to TRBD1 (6 bases). The germline V gene has CDR1 SQVTM and CDR2 ANQGSEA. This CDR3 has 13 amino acids. The V end lost 6 bases, the J end lost 0 bases, and 11 bases lay between the germline ends. Written as DNA, the CDR3 is TGCAGCGTCCCTAGGGGGTACCAAGAGACCCAGTACTTC. Translation: CSVPRGYQETQYF.

This chain connects TRBV5-6 to TRBJ2-5, with 11 nucleotides matching TRBD1. The CDR3 loop spans 17 amino acids. Germline V gives CDR1 SGHDT, CDR2 YYEEEE. V trimming: 6 bases; J trimming: 5 bases; junction bases outside the gene matches: 15. This CDR3 reads CASINRDRGFKSETQYF. For the CDR3, the DNA is TGTGCCAGCATCAACCGGGACAGGGGGTTCAAGAGTGAGACCCAGTACTTC.

This clone has just one count. The V call is TRBV18, the J call TRBJ1-1; D not certain. CDR1 is KGHSH and CDR2 is LQKENI in the germline V gene. The CDR3 consists of 13 residues. V shed 2 bases and J shed 5 bases, with 9 bases lying between them. The CDR3 region is CASSPKGGTEAFF. CDR3 DNA: TGTGCCAGCTCACCAAAAGGAGGTACTGAAGCTTTCTTT. Based on the CDR3 plus reference TRBV18 and TRBJ1-1, the full variable domain is NAGVMQNPRHLVRRRGQEARLRCSPMKGHSHVYWYRQLPEEGLKFMVYLQKENIIDESGMPKERFSAEFPKEGPSILRIQQVVRGDSAAYFCASSPKGGTEAFFGQGTRLTVV.